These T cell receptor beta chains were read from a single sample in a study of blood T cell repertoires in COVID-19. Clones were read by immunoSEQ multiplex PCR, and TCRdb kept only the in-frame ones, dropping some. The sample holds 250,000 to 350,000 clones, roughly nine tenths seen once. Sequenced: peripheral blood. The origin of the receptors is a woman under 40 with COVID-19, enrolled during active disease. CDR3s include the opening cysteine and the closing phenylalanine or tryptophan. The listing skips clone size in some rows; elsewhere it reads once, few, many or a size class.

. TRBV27 CASRDISREKLFF
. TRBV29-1 CSALAGGPVGTDTQYF
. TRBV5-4 CASSLLQGTDTQYF
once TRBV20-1 CSASRPQRGNTYEQYF
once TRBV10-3 CAISESGGQGSKNTEAFF
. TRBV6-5 CASSPFSTVNSGAFF
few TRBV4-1 CASSQDNSFTGTAFF
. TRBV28 CASTPSGLRYGYTF
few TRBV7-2 CASSPTSGSYNEQFF
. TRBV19 CASSRLGVRNTEAFF
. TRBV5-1 CASRTGGDGYTF
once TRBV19 CASSGTGSRNTEAFF
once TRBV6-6 CASRLETGRLFF
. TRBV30 CAWSLGGGLNEQFF
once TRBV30 CAWTRITGGQRKAFF
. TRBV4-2 CASSQEGSQNQPQHF
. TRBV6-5 CASSYFAGGEETQYF
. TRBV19 CASSDMRQSGLAGFGETQYF
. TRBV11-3 CASSPGRLAGGQETQYF
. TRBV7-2 CASSLRAGGKSDTQYF
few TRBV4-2 CASSQDVGGQTYNEQFF
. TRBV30 CAWSVRGGPGNTIYF
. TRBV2 CASSRDRYINQPQHF
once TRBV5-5 CASSLETSGTLGDTQYF